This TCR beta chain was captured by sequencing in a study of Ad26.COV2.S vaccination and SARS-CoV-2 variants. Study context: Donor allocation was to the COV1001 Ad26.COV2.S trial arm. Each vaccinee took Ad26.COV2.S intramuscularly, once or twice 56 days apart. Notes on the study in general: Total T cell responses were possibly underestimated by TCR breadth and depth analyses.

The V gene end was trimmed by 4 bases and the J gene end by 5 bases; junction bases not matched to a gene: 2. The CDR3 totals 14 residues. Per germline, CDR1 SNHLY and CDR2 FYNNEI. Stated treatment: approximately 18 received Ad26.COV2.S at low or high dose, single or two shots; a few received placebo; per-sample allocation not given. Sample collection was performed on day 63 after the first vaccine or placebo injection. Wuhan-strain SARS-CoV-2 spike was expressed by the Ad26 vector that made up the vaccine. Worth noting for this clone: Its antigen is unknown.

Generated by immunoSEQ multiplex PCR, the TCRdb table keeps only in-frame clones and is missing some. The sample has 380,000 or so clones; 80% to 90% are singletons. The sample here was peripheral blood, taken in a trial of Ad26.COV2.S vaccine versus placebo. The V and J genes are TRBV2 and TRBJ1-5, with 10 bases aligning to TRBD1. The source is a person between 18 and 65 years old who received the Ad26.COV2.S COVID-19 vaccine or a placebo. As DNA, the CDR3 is TGTGCCAGCAGTGGGACAGGGGGGGATCAGCCCCAGCATTTT. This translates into CASSGTGGDQPQHF. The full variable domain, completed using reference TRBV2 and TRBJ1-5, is EPEVTQTPSHQVTQMGQEVILRCVPISNHLYFYWYRQILGQKVEFLVSFYNNEISEKSEIFDDQFSVERPDGSNFTLKIRSTKLEDSAMYFCASSGTGGDQPQHFGDGTRLSIL.